This TCR beta chain derives from a study of blood T cell repertoires in COVID-19. Study as a whole: The cDNA or gDNA used as material had been derived from T cells, B-cell-depleted T cells, or PBMCs.

Assay: immunoSEQ multiplex PCR; the TCRdb copy retains only in-frame clones and omits some. The data show some 320,000 clones, more than 90% seen once. Trimming at V came to 3 bases and at J to 0 bases, leaving 2 bases not matched to a gene. The CDR3 spans 15 residues. CDR1 SEHNR and CDR2 FQNEAQ come from the germline V gene (reference sequence). The chain recombines TRBV7-9 with TRBJ2-1; 7 bases agree with TRBD2. This clonotype was obtained from a man in his 60s who had recovered from COVID-19. The source material was PBMCs or T cells enriched from blood (not recorded which). The CDR3 nucleotides are TGTGCCAGCAGCTTCCCGGGGGGCTCCTACAATGAGCAGTTCTTC. The encoded protein is CASSFPGGSYNEQFF.